These T cell receptor beta chains were read from a single sample in a study of blood T cell repertoires in COVID-19. Only in-frame clones appear in the TCRdb table, and some are missing; sequencing was by immunoSEQ multiplex PCR. The table includes 52,000 or so clones, around 90% detected once. Sequencing was done on a sample of peripheral blood. The receptors originated from a human donor in a cohort sampled during active COVID-19. Each CDR3 is given with its conserved first and last residue. D genes are given only for firm matches. Size values are once, few and many counts, or a class for expanded clones, and some rows have none.

.,TRBJ1-6,.,TRBV6-6,CASTETVANSPLHF,TGTGCCAGCACTGAGACAGTAGCTAATTCACCCCTCCACTTT
.,TRBJ2-1,.,TRBV27,CASSLRTDARGNEQFF,TGTGCCAGCAGCCTCCGGACAGACGCACGCGGCAATGAGCAGTTCTTC
.,TRBJ1-4,.,TRBV6-7,CASSYRDCATNEKLFF,TGTGCCAGCAGTTACCGGGACTGTGCAACTAATGAAAAACTGTTTTTT
.,TRBJ1-2,.,TRBV14,CASSQGQGGGEKYGYTF,TGTGCCAGCAGCCAAGGTCAGGGTGGAGGGGAGAAGTATGGCTACACCTTC
TRBD2,TRBJ2-5,.,TRBV7-3,CAFTREGKETQYF,TGTGCCTTCACCCGGGAGGGAAAGGAGACCCAGTACTTC
.,TRBJ2-1,.,TRBV2,CASSEGAGPYNEQFF,TGTGCCAGCAGTGAAGGGGCGGGCCCCTACAATGAGCAGTTCTTC
TRBD1,TRBJ2-1,.,TRBV18,CASSLRTGKGINEQFF,TGTGCCAGCTCACTCAGGACAGGGAAGGGCATCAATGAGCAGTTCTTC
TRBD1,TRBJ1-1,.,TRBV6-5,CASSIQGEQAEAFF,TGTGCCAGCAGCATTCAGGGGGAACAGGCTGAAGCTTTCTTT
.,TRBJ1-5,.,TRBV6-1,CASSEARSGPQHF,TGTGCCAGCAGTGAAGCCAGATCTGGGCCCCAGCATTTT
TRBD2,TRBJ2-3,.,TRBV7-9,CASSKAGGADTQYF,TGTGCCAGCAGCAAAGCGGGAGGGGCAGATACGCAGTATTTT
.,TRBJ2-1,.,TRBV24-1,CATKAESYNEQFF,TGTGCCACCAAAGCGGAATCCTACAATGAGCAGTTCTTC
.,TRBJ1-4,.,TRBV5-1,CASSPGTQNEKLFF,TGCGCCAGCAGCCCCGGGACACAGAATGAAAAACTGTTTTTT
.,TRBJ2-7,.,TRBV7-2,CASSFSFIYEQYF,TGTGCCAGCAGCTTTTCATTCATCTACGAGCAGTACTTC
.,TRBJ2-2,.,TRBV3-1/TRBV3-2,CASSAAGELFF,TGTGCCAGCAGCGCGGCCGGGGAGCTGTTTTTT
TRBD2,TRBJ2-2,.,TRBV27,CASSASWLAGGLGKTGELFF,TGTGCCAGCAGTGCTTCGTGGTTAGCGGGAGGGCTCGGGAAGACCGGGGAGCTGTTTTTT
.,TRBJ2-2,.,TRBV2,CASIGASSLAGELFF,TGTGCCAGCATCGGAGCTAGCTCGCTGGCCGGGGAGCTGTTTTTT
TRBD2,TRBJ2-1,once,TRBV30,CAWSHGGSFPNEQFF,TGTGCCTGGAGTCATGGCGGGAGTTTCCCCAATGAGCAGTTCTTC
.,TRBJ2-7,few,TRBV10-1,CASSESGQLTYEQYF,TGCGCCAGCAGTGAGTCGGGGCAGCTCACCTACGAGCAGTACTTC
.,TRBJ1-2,.,TRBV27,CASSWTRGPYGYTF,TGTGCCAGCAGTTGGACACGCGGACCCTATGGCTACACCTTC
.,TRBJ2-1,.,TRBV21-1,CASSTSGRGGTNEQFF,TGTGCCAGCAGCACTAGCGGGAGGGGGGGTACGAATGAGCAGTTCTTC
.,TRBJ2-7,.,TRBV6-5,CASNASGRDEQYF,TGTGCCAGCAATGCTTCGGGGAGAGACGAGCAGTACTTC
TRBD2,TRBJ2-1,.,TRBV2,CASSEQTSWNEQFF,TGTGCCAGCAGTGAACAGACTAGCTGGAATGAGCAGTTCTTC
.,TRBJ2-1,.,TRBV28,CASRQVGFNNEQFF,TGTGCCAGCAGACAGGTCGGATTTAACAATGAGCAGTTCTTC
.,TRBJ2-7,.,TRBV7-7,CASSPPRELSYEQYF,TGTGCTAGCAGCCCGCCCCGGGAGCTATCCTACGAGCAGTACTTC
TRBD1,TRBJ2-7,.,TRBV5-1,CASSPTGQANYEQYF,TGCGCCAGCAGCCCTACGGGACAGGCCAACTACGAGCAGTACTTC
.,TRBJ1-5,.,TRBV28,CASSFRGPQPQHF,TGTGCCAGCAGTTTTAGGGGCCCCCAGCCCCAGCATTTT
.,TRBJ1-1,.,TRBV12-3/TRBV12-4,CASSFGGEAFF,TGTGCCAGCAGTTTTGGGGGGGAAGCTTTCTTT
.,TRBJ2-1,.,TRBV21-1,CASSKKSGRFF,TGTGCCAGCAGCAAAAAGAGCGGGCGGTTCTTC
TRBD1,TRBJ1-2,.,TRBV6-5,CASRGTERYGYTF,TGTGCCAGCAGAGGGACAGAGAGGTATGGCTACACCTTC
.,TRBJ2-7,.,TRBV27,CASTGSYEQYF,TGTGCCAGCACGGGCTCCTACGAGCAGTACTTC
TRBD2,TRBJ2-2,.,TRBV20-1,CSASLAGGAGELFF,TGCAGTGCTAGTTTAGCGGGAGGAGCCGGGGAGCTGTTTTTT
.,TRBJ2-1,.,TRBV7-3,CASSLGGSGYNEQFF,TGTGCCAGCAGCTTAGGGGGGAGTGGGTACAATGAGCAGTTCTTC
.,TRBJ2-7,.,TRBV3-1/TRBV3-2,CASSQEIGQTYEQYF,TGTGCCAGCAGCCAAGAGATAGGACAAACCTACGAGCAGTACTTC
TRBD2,TRBJ2-7,.,TRBV28,CASGLAGAPYEQYF,TGTGCCAGCGGACTAGCGGGAGCGCCCTACGAGCAGTACTTC
TRBD1,TRBJ1-1,.,TRBV5-1,CASSSTTGGTNTEAFF,TGCGCCAGCAGCTCAACCACAGGGGGAACGAACACTGAAGCTTTCTTT
.,TRBJ1-1,once,TRBV27,CASSGLGGGAFF,TGTGCCAGCAGTGGCCTTGGGGGAGGCGCTTTCTTT
.,TRBJ2-7,.,TRBV9,CASSVGDLPHYEQYF,TGTGCCAGCAGCGTAGGGGACTTACCTCACTACGAGCAGTACTTC
TRBD1,TRBJ2-7,.,TRBV3-1/TRBV3-2,CASSQYRDREEQYF,TGTGCCAGCAGCCAATATCGGGACAGGGAGGAGCAGTACTTC
TRBD1,TRBJ2-7,.,TRBV7-2,CASSSPGTVYEQYF,TGTGCCAGCAGCTCTCCCGGGACAGTTTACGAGCAGTACTTC
TRBD2,TRBJ2-7,.,TRBV6-2/TRBV6-3,CASSYTSGRLLYEQYF,TGTGCCAGCAGTTACACTAGCGGGAGGCTCCTGTACGAGCAGTACTTC
TRBD2,TRBJ2-5,.,TRBV11-3,CASSLGTSGTQETQYF,TGTGCCAGCAGCTTAGGGACTAGCGGGACCCAAGAGACCCAGTACTTC
.,TRBJ1-5,.,TRBV28,CASSLGHSNQPQHF,TGTGCCAGCAGTTTGGGACATAGCAATCAGCCCCAGCATTTT
TRBD1,TRBJ1-1,.,TRBV5-6,CASSSTGLQATEAFF,TGTGCCAGCAGCTCGACAGGGCTTCAGGCCACTGAAGCTTTCTTT
.,TRBJ2-1,.,TRBV7-9,CASSLYGYYEQFF,TGTGCCAGCAGCTTATACGGGTACTATGAGCAGTTCTTC
.,TRBJ2-1,.,TRBV11-2,CASSYYRGLGNEQFF,TGTGCCAGCAGCTACTACAGGGGACTTGGGAATGAGCAGTTCTTC
TRBD1,TRBJ2-5,.,TRBV18,CASSATGGQETQYF,TGTGCCAGCTCAGCGACAGGGGGCCAAGAGACCCAGTACTTC
TRBD1,TRBJ2-2,.,TRBV29-1,CSVSDRGTNTGELFF,TGCAGCGTATCTGACAGGGGGACGAACACCGGGGAGCTGTTTTTT
TRBD1,TRBJ1-1,.,TRBV9,CASSVEGADTEAFF,TGTGCCAGCAGCGTAGAGGGGGCAGATACTGAAGCTTTCTTT
TRBD1,TRBJ1-5,.,TRBV2,CASSLTGKDQPQHF,TGTGCCAGCAGTTTGACAGGGAAGGATCAGCCCCAGCATTTT
.,TRBJ2-1,.,TRBV6-1,CASSEVGSYNEQFF,TGTGCCAGCAGTGAAGTCGGCTCCTACAATGAGCAGTTCTTC
TRBD1,TRBJ2-2,.,TRBV24-1,CATSDLTGTGGSNTGELFF,TGTGCCACCAGTGATTTGACCGGGACAGGGGGGTCGAACACCGGGGAGCTGTTTTTT
.,TRBJ2-1,once,TRBV7-9,CASSLSRGYNEQFF,TGTGCCAGCAGCTTGTCCAGGGGTTACAATGAGCAGTTCTTC
TRBD1,TRBJ1-1,.,TRBV10-3,CAISIQGDTEAFF,TGTGCCATCAGTATACAGGGGGACACTGAAGCTTTCTTT
TRBD2,TRBJ2-5,.,TRBV3-1/TRBV3-2,CASSQNSGASQETQYF,TGTGCCAGCAGCCAGAATAGCGGGGCCTCCCAAGAGACCCAGTACTTC